The 2 T cell receptor beta chains below come from one sample, sequenced in a study of tumor-infiltrating lymphocytes in oesophageal squamous cell carcinoma. TCRdb re-analysed the PCR reads in MiXCR, keeping a single row per CDR3 protein. The data hold 14,000 or so distinct CDR3 sequences, with around 50% observed a single time. Sequenced sample: esophageal tumor tissue. The receptors stem from a male donor with esophageal squamous cell carcinoma.

On this clonotype: This may be a read error, as it is one base from a much larger clone. The genes are TRBV5-6 and TRBJ2-7, with 7 nucleotides matching TRBD1. The CDR3 has 13 amino acids. With 4 bases clipped from V and 7 bases from J, the junction kept 8 bases outside the gene matches. Germline CDR1 is SGHDT and CDR2 is YYEEEE. The CDR3 protein is CASSPTGLCEQYF. CDR3 DNA sequence: TGTGCCAGCAGCCCGACAGGGTTGTGTGAGCAGTACTTC. Using reference TRBV5-6 and TRBJ2-7 for the parts outside the CDR3, the full variable domain is DAGVTQSPTHLIKTRGQQVTLRCSPKSGHDTVSWYQQALGQGPQFIFQYYEEEERQRGNFPDRFSGHQFPNYSSELNVNALLLGDSALYLCASSPTGLCEQYFGPGTRLTVT.

This clonotype was seen ten or more times. The chain employs TRBV6-4 and TRBJ2-3; D not resolved. Germline assignment: CDR1 MRHNA and CDR2 SNTAGT. Between the trimmed V and J ends, which lost 2 bases and 1 base, there was a span of 7 bases. The CDR3 runs to 14 residues. CDR3 nucleotides: TGTGCCAGCAGTGACAACGGCGGCACAGATACGCAGTATTTT. The encoded protein is CASSDNGGTDTQYF.